Listed below are T cell receptor beta chains from one sample, sequenced in a study of OX40 agonist ivuxolimab in advanced cancers. Sequencing was performed with immunoSEQ multiplex PCR; in TCRdb, only in-frame clones are kept and a portion is missing. The data show about 73,000 clones, 92% seen once. The material sequenced was CD4+ or CD8+ T cells sorted from blood, taken in a trial of the OX40 agonist ivuxolimab. Receptors originate from an adult with an advanced solid tumor such as melanoma, head and neck, liver or kidney cancer. Both conserved end residues are part of each CDR3.

v_call	j_call	cdr3_aa
TRBV7-9	TRBJ2-7	CASSLEHYEQYF
TRBV6-5	TRBJ2-1	CASRPVQGGGEQFF
TRBV9	TRBJ2-5	CASSAGIGSGVLQETQYF
TRBV9	TRBJ2-3	CASSVALPSGGGTDTQYF
TRBV18	TRBJ2-4	CASSPSVSRGNIQYF
TRBV6-5	TRBJ1-2	CASRSVTGRHF
TRBV4-1	TRBJ2-2	CASRGLMGAGELFF
TRBV11-1	TRBJ2-2	CASRSQEGQVKNTGELFF
TRBV10-3	TRBJ2-5	CAIGEETQYF
TRBV5-6	TRBJ2-2	CASRPDRNTGELFF
TRBV7-2	TRBJ1-2	CASSSGTETPYGYTF
TRBV2	TRBJ2-3	CASRERQGPIRLSDTQYF
TRBV5-6	TRBJ2-7	CASSSGLPTAYEQYF
TRBV5-8	TRBJ1-1	CASSPWTGGNTEAFF
TRBV15	TRBJ1-4	CATSTATGGREKLFF
TRBV4-1	TRBJ2-7	CASSLIGGEQYF
TRBV29-1	TRBJ1-2	CSVEAGNGYTF
TRBV10-3	TRBJ2-1	CAISDPGTEKDRLFF
TRBV7-9	TRBJ1-1	CASSLAYGVTEAFF
TRBV5-4	TRBJ1-2	CASSSGADIANYGYTF
TRBV6-5	TRBJ1-3	CASRSSGNTIYF
TRBV11-2	TRBJ2-7	CASSLGTGGDEQYF
TRBV19	TRBJ2-7	CASSPGQAYEQYF
TRBV11-1	TRBJ1-6	CASSTPDRARGDSPLHF
TRBV5-6	TRBJ2-3	CASTNLAGSTDTQYF
TRBV4-3	TRBJ2-1	CASSQDPGTGAEQFF
TRBV9	TRBJ2-7	CASSVATGETYEQYF
TRBV7-7	TRBJ2-1	CASSLSASSVNEQFF
TRBV18	TRBJ2-1	CASSLAGDSSYNEQFF
TRBV7-9	TRBJ2-3	CASSQFTGGATDTQYF
TRBV5-5	TRBJ2-5	CASSLPGHETQYF
TRBV6-1	TRBJ1-2	CASSETRTGGYTF
TRBV27	TRBJ2-3	CASSSLLAGGADTQYF
TRBV7-7	TRBJ2-7	CASSLAPPYEQYF
TRBV4-3	TRBJ1-1	CASSQEGNMNTEAFF
TRBV29-1	TRBJ1-2	CSVAFGGQEYSNGYTF
TRBV27	TRBJ2-1	CASSRRDKPYNEQFF
TRBV5-1	TRBJ2-3	CASSPSGGSTDTQYF
TRBV29-1	TRBJ2-3	CSVDGLAGQDTQYF
TRBV6-1	TRBJ1-3	CASRREGGTGNTIYF
TRBV27	TRBJ2-3	CASSPLLAGGPGDTQYF
TRBV27	TRBJ2-7	CASSVLGDEQYF
TRBV6-6	TRBJ1-2	CATPQGANYGYTF
TRBV7-9	TRBJ2-2	CASSPEGPHDTGELFF
TRBV7-6	TRBJ1-2	CASSPDPEGYGYTF
TRBV6-5	TRBJ1-1	CASSYQGYTEAFF
TRBV11-3	TRBJ1-6	CASSATGDSPLHF
TRBV27	TRBJ1-5	CASSFPGPNQPQHF
TRBV6-6	TRBJ2-1	CASSPTSYNEQFF
TRBV5-4	TRBJ1-6	CASSWGQGSPLHF
TRBV4-2	TRBJ2-7	CASSPGQHEQYF
TRBV4-1	TRBJ2-7	CASSQGDQIPSYEQYF